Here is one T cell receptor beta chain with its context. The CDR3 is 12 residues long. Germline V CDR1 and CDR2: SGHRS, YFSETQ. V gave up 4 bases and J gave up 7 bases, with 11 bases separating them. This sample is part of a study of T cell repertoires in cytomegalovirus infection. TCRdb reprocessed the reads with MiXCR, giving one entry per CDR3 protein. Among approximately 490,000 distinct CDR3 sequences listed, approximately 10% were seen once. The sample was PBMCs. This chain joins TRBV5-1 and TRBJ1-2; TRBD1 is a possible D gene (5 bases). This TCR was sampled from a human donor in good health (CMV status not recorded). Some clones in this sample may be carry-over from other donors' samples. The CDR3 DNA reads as TGCGCCAGCAGCGAACCGACAGCTGGCTACACCTTC. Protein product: CASSEPTAGYTF.